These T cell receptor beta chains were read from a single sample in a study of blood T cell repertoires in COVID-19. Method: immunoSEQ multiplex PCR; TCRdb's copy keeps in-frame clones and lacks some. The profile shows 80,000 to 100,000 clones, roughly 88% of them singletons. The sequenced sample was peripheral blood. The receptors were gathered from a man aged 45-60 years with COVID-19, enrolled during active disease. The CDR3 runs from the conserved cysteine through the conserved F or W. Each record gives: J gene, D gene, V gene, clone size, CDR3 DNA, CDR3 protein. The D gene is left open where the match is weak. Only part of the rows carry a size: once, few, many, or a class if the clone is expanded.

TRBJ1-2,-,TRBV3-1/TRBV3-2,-,TGTGCCAGCAGCCAAAATGGGGGCTCTGGCTACACCTTC,CASSQNGGSGYTF
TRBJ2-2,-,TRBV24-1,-,TGTGCCACCAGTGACCGGGGTGAGAGTGGGGACACCGGGGAGCTGTTTTTT,CATSDRGESGDTGELFF
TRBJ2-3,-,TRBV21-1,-,TGTGCCAGCAGCAAAGCAACGGCGGGGGGGGCCGGGGTAGCGGGGGACAATAGCACAGATACGCAGTATTTT,CASSKATAGGAGVAGDNSTDTQYF
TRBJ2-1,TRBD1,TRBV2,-,TGTGCCAGCAGTAGTCGGACAGGGCACAATGAGCAGTTCTTC,CASSSRTGHNEQFF
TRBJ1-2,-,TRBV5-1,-,TGCGCCAGCAGCTCCGACAGCAACTATGGCTACACCTTC,CASSSDSNYGYTF
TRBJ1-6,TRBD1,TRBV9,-,TGTGCCAGCAGCTATGGGACAGGGAGGACCTATAATTCACCCCTCCACTTT,CASSYGTGRTYNSPLHF
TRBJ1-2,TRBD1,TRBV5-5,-,TGTGCCAGCAGCTTATATGGGACAGGGACCGGCTACACCTTC,CASSLYGTGTGYTF
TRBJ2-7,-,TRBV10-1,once,TGCGCCAGCTCCTGGGGCCTTAACAGGGACGAGCAGTACTTC,CASSWGLNRDEQYF
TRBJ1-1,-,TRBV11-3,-,TGTGCCAGCAGCTTAGATCAGCGCAAAATCATGAACACTGAAGCTTTCTTT,CASSLDQRKIMNTEAFF
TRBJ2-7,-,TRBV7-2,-,TGTGCCAGCAGCTTAAATCAGGCCTACGAGCAGTACTTC,CASSLNQAYEQYF
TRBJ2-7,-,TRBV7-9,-,TGTGCCAGCAGCTCACAGGCCTACGAGCAGTACTTC,CASSSQAYEQYF
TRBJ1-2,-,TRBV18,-,TGTGCCAGCTCACCAGGACAGACTAACTATGGCTACACCTTC,CASSPGQTNYGYTF
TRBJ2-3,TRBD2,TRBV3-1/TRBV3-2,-,TGTGCCAGCAGCCAAGACTGGCCTAGCGGGGGCCGGGGCACAGATACGCAGTATTTT,CASSQDWPSGGRGTDTQYF
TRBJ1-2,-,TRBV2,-,TGTGCCAGCATGGTTAGCTATGGCTACACCTTC,CASMVSYGYTF
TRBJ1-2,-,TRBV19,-,TGTGCCAGTAGTATTCGACAGCTATATGGCTACACCTTC,CASSIRQLYGYTF
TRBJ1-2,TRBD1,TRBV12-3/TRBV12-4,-,TGTGCCAGCAGTCCGGGACAGGGGAGCTACACCTTC,CASSPGQGSYTF
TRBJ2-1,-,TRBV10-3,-,TGTGCCATCGGTTCAGGCTACAATGAGCAGTTCTTC,CAIGSGYNEQFF
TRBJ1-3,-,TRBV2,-,TGTGCCAGCAGTAATACGGAGAGCTCTGGAAACACCATATATTTT,CASSNTESSGNTIYF
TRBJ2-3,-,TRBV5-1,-,TGCGCCAGCAGCCCCGGACAGAGCACAGATACGCAGTATTTT,CASSPGQSTDTQYF
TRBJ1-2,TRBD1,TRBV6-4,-,TGTGCCAGCAGTGACTGGGACAGGGGTAACTATGGCTACACCTTC,CASSDWDRGNYGYTF
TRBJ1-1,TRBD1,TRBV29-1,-,TGCAGCGTTCCTCGGACAGGGAGGCGAACTGAAGCTTTCTTT,CSVPRTGRRTEAFF
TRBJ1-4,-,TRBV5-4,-,TGTGCCAGCAGCTTGGGGGGGGGCGCTTATGAAAAACTGTTTTTT,CASSLGGGAYEKLFF
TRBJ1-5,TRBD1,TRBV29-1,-,TGCAGCGTCGATTCCTTACGGGACAGGAATCAGCCCCAGCATTTT,CSVDSLRDRNQPQHF
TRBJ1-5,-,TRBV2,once,TGTGCCAGCAGGAAGGACACCGGCGCAAACCAGCCCCAGCATTTT,CASRKDTGANQPQHF
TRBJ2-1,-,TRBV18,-,TGTGCCAGCTCACCCTATCCCGGGGGTGAGCAGTTCTTC,CASSPYPGGEQFF
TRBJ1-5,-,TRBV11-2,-,TGTGCCAGCAGCTTAGATATCAGGGTTAATCAGCCCCAGCATTTT,CASSLDIRVNQPQHF
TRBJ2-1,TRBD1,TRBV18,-,TGTGCCAGCTCACCGAGGACAGGTTACAATGAGCAGTTCTTC,CASSPRTGYNEQFF
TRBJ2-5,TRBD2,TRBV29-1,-,TGCAGCGCCCCCGGGGGGCAAGAGACCCAGTACTTC,CSAPGGQETQYF
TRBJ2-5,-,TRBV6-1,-,TGTGCCAGCAGTGAAGGGGCCTTCCAAGAGACCCAGTACTTC,CASSEGAFQETQYF
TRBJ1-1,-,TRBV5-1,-,TGCGCCAGCAGCTTGTCTCAGGTAAACACTGAAGCTTTCTTT,CASSLSQVNTEAFF
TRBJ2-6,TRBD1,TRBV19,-,TGTGCCAGTAGCCGGGACAGCCGGAGGGTCCTGACTTTC,CASSRDSRRVLTF
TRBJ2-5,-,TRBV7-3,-,TGTGCCAGCAGCTTAAACGGTCAGGGGGAGACCCAGTACTTC,CASSLNGQGETQYF
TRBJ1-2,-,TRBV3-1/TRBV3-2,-,TGTGCCAGCAGCCCCCCGGCTTGGGGCCTCAACTATGGCTACACCTTC,CASSPPAWGLNYGYTF
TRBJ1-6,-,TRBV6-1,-,TGTGCCAGCAGTGTGCGGGGCCACCAAACTATTTCACCCCTCCACTTT,CASSVRGHQTISPLHF
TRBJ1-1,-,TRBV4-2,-,TGTGCCAGCAGCCAAGCGTTTAAGGGGGGGAGCACTGAAGCTTTCTTT,CASSQAFKGGSTEAFF
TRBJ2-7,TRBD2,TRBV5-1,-,TGCGCCAGCAGCTTTAGCGGGTACTCCTACGAGCAGTACTTC,CASSFSGYSYEQYF
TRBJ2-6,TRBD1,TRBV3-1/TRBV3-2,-,TGTGCCAGCAGCCAAAAGCCGGGCAGGACAGGAAACTCTGGGGCCAACGTCCTGACTTTC,CASSQKPGRTGNSGANVLTF
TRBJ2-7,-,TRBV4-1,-,TGCGCCAGCAGCCAAGATACAGGACACCTCTCCTCCGAGCAGTACTTC,CASSQDTGHLSSEQYF